This TCR beta chain was sequenced during a study of cytomegalovirus exposure and HLA in healthy donors. Vbeta (60) and Jbeta (13) primers were used in the PCR. Using immunoSEQ multiplex PCR, the repertoire was profiled, and TCRdb retains in-frame clones only, with some absent. Here the sample spans 85,000 to 100,000 clones, just under 80% being singletons. The CDR3 is 15 amino acids. Trimming removed 4 bases from V and 4 bases from J; junction bases left unmatched: 5. Germline V gives CDR1 SNHLY, CDR2 FYNNEI. Study-wide points: Most TCR beta V segments were productive about 90% or about 30% of the time in an earlier analysis. Sequencing probably produced one cluster of sequence variants that were highly shared. Analysis was carried out at a later point, and it linked a missense DCLRE1C variant to TCR beta V- and J-gene trimming.

Details on this clone: The antigen remains undetermined.

This chain uses TRBV2 with TRBJ1-4, with TRBD1 identical over 8 bases. The TCR comes from a woman aged 40-49 years in good health and CMV-seronegative. Sequences were obtained from PBMCs. CDR3 amino acids: CASSGEGQVNEKLFF. Here the CDR3 DNA reads TGTGCCAGCAGTGGAGAGGGACAGGTTAATGAAAAACTGTTTTTT.